This TCR beta chain was found in a study of Graves' ophthalmopathy and Graves' hyperthyroidism. Study conclusions and caveats: Blood also harbored most expanded thyroid clonotypes above 0.001 frequency.

Germline V gene lookup returns CDR1 MNHEY and CDR2 SMNVEV (reference sequence). This CDR3 spans 13 amino acids. V shed 9 bases and J shed 4 bases, with 15 bases lying between them. In donors with ophthalmopathy, activity was moderate-to-severe, with CAS ≥3, NOSPECS ≥4 and duration under 3 months. A word on this clonotype: What it recognizes is unknown.

Amplification of the TCR beta CDR3 regions used RNA transcripts (as template). A first-round RT-PCR used HTBI primers, followed by a second-round multiplex PCR. TCRdb re-called the multiplex PCR reads with MiXCR, one entry per CDR3 protein. This sample carries some 160,000 distinct CDR3 sequences, around 39% of them seen once, and the ten largest clones take 7.5% to 10%. This TCR derives from a man aged 30 to 45 with Graves' ophthalmopathy. V gene TRBV27 combines with J gene TRBJ2-5, with a tentative D call TRBD2 (5 bases). The sample comprised peripheral blood. The CDR3: CARRTQQGETQYF. As DNA, the CDR3 is TGTGCCAGGCGGACTCAACAAGGAGAGACCCAGTACTTC.